One and the same sample provided the 3 T cell receptor beta chains below, sequenced in a study of T cells after yellow fever vaccination. TCRdb re-analysed the 5' RACE reads in MiXCR, keeping a single row per CDR3 protein. The sample lists approximately 140,000 distinct CDR3 sequences, more than 6% occurring once. Sequenced here: CD4+ T cells sorted from PBMCs, sampled 5 days after the yellow fever booster vaccination. The source is a man in his thirties or forties who received the YFV17D yellow fever vaccine.

The table lists this clonotype with many counts. The junction shows a germline mismatch at one end, possibly a read error. CDR3 sequence: CASSPLGTYGYTF. The DNA for the CDR3 is TGTGCCAGCTCGCCACTAGGGACCTATGGCTACACCTTC. V is TRBV18 and J is TRBJ1-2; weak D call: TRBD1 (5 bases). This CDR3 comprises 13 residues. In germline, CDR1 is KGHSH, CDR2 LQKENI. Full variable domain (outside the CDR3, taken from reference TRBV18 and TRBJ1-2): NAGVMQNPRHLVRRRGQEARLRCSPMKGHSHVYWYRQLPEEGLKFMVYLQKENIIDESGMPKERFSAEFPKEGPSILRIQQVVRGDSAAYFCASSPLGTYGYTFGSGTRLTVV.

This clonotype has ten or more counts. The chain links TRBV7-6 to TRBJ2-5, with a weak D call TRBD1 (6 bases). Germline values: CDR1 SGHVS, CDR2 FNYEAQ. CDR3 size: 16 residues. V was shortened by 0 bases and J by 7 bases, with 18 bases between the two germline ends. CDR3 amino acids: CASSLAHRVLLGTQYF. CDR3 nucleotides: TGTGCCAGCAGCTTAGCCCACAGGGTTCTTTTGGGGACCCAGTACTTC.

This clonotype was recorded many times. The V and J genes are TRBV5-1 and TRBJ2-1; the match to TRBD2 covers 11 bases. From germline, CDR1 is SGHRS and CDR2 YFSETQ. The CDR3 extends over 17 amino acids. J gave up 9 bases and V 3 bases, and 14 bases lay outside the gene matches. CDR3 residues: CASSSGRSSGRAGEQFF. The CDR3 nucleotides read TGCGCCAGCAGCTCCGGCCGTAGTAGCGGGAGGGCGGGTGAGCAGTTCTTC.